The 4 T cell receptor beta chains reported below all come from one sample, sequenced in a study of prognosis after radiotherapy for stage I lung cancer (dated by TCRdb to the early 2020s). The sequencer listed for this sample is Illumina HiSeq 3000. Two rounds of multiplex PCR on genomic DNA were used to amplify the TCR beta CDR3 region. In the first round of PCR, primers specific to each TRBV and TRBJ gene were used, and the primer sequences are filed in Chinese patent CN105087789A. TCRdb reran the public reads through fastp at Q25 and MiXCR, keeping productive beta chains. Entries that share a CDR3 protein sequence are merged under the most common genes and DNA. The sample yields under 75,000 distinct CDR3 sequences; 26% were counted once. Of the sample, more than 6.5% is held by the ten largest clones. The specimen comprised PBMCs, sampled before or after stereotactic body radiation therapy (not recorded which). The receptors come from a donor aged 50 or older with non-small cell lung cancer.

This clonotype was picked up one time. A much larger clone sits a single nucleotide away, making a read error possible. V and J are TRBV9 and TRBJ2-5, with D possibly being TRBD1 or TRBD2 (5 bases each). Germline V lookup: CDR1 SGDLS, CDR2 YYNGEE. CDR3 size: 14 residues. V gave up 0 bases and J gave up 10 bases, with 16 bases separating them. This CDR3 reads CASSVGDAGQNQYF. The CDR3 region has the DNA TGTGCCAGCAGCGTAGGGGACGCCGGCCAGAACCAGTACTTC.

In its sample, this clonotype was seen many times. This CDR3 reads CASSITANQPQHF. CDR3 DNA sequence: TGTGCCAGTAGTATAACAGCTAATCAGCCCCAGCATTTT. The J gene is TRBJ1-5, the V gene TRBV19; the D is unclear. V was trimmed by 2 bases and J by 4 bases, leaving 6 bases between them. Germline values: CDR1 LNHDA, CDR2 SQIVND (reference sequence). The CDR3 totals 13 residues.

Many counts were recorded for this clonotype. The chain joins TRBV19 to TRBJ1-2; 11 positions agree with TRBD1. The ends lost 6 bases at V and 0 bases at J; junction bases unmatched: 3. The CDR3 is 15 residues long. Per germline, CDR1 LNHDA and CDR2 SQIVND (reference sequence). The CDR3 region is CASRGTGGANYGYTF. CDR3 sequence (DNA): TGTGCCAGTAGAGGGACAGGGGGAGCTAACTATGGCTACACCTTC.

With respect to this clonotype: The CDR3 end shows no conserved phenylalanine or tryptophan, and so a read error is likely. This chain joins TRBV7-7 and TRBJ2-5, with TRBD2 as a possible D gene (6 bases). The length of the CDR3 is 15 residues. The germline gives CDR1 SSHAT, CDR2 FNYEAQ (reference sequence). The CDR3 sequence is CASSRSGGKQETQYL. CDR3 in DNA: TGTGCTAGCAGCCGGTCTGGGGGGAAACAAGAGACCCAGTACTTA.